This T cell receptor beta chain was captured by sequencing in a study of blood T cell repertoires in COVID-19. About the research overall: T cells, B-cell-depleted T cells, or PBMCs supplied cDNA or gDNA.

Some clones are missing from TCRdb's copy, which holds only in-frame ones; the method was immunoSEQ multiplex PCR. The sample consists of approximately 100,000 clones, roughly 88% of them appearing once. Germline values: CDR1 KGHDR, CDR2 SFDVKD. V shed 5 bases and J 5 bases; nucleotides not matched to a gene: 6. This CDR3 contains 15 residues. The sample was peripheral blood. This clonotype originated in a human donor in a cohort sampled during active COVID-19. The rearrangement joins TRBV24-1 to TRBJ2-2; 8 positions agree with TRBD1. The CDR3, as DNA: TGTGCCACCAGTGGGGACAGGCCGCGGACCGGGGAGCTGTTTTTT. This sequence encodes CATSGDRPRTGELFF.